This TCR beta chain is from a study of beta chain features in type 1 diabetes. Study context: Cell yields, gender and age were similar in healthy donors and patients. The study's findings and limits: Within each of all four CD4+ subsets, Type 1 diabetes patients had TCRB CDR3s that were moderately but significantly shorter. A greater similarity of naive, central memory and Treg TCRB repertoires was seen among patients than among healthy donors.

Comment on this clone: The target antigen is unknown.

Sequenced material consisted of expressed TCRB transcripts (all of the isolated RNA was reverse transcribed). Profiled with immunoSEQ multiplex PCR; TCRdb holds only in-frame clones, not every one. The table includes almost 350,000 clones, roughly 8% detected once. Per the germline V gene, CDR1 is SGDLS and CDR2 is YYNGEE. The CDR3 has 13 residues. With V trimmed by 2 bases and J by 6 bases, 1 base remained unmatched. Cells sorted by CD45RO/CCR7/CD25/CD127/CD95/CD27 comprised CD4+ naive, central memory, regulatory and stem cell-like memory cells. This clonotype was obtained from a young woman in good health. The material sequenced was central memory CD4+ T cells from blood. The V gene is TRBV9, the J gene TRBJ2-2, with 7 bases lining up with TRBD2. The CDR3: CASSVREPGELFF. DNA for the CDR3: TGTGCCAGCAGCGTGCGGGAGCCCGGGGAGCTGTTTTTT.